What follows describes a single T cell receptor (beta chain). As yet, its antigen is unknown. Alongside a J-beta primer mix, a sample-barcoded 5' primer served in a second PCR lasting 7 to 11 cycles. Each cDNA molecule, via a template-switch adaptor with 12 random nucleotides, was tagged. MiXCR was run by TCRdb on the 5' RACE reads, yielding one entry per CDR3 protein. The sample carries approximately 2,000,000 distinct CDR3 sequences, about two fifths recorded once. These data originate in a study of blood T cells in healthy people across ages. The wider study: Template switching picked up about one barcoded beta molecule for each two T cells.

Study-level results: Across the age range, TCR beta diversity per million T cells fell in a roughly linear way.

Samples had at least 7 million PBMCs isolated from them. The CDR3 loop spans 15 amino acids. V shed 6 bases and J shed 7 bases, with 18 bases lying between them. Per germline, CDR1 MDHEN and CDR2 SYDVKM. This clonotype originated in a human donor in good health. The sequenced sample was blood. The rearrangement joins TRBV28 to TRBJ1-4; D possibly corresponds to TRBD1 (5 bases). CDR3: CASSLILGTVEKLFF. Here the CDR3 DNA reads TGTGCCAGCAGCCTAATACTTGGGACGGTTGAAAAACTGTTTTTT.